The present TCR beta chain was sequenced within a study of blood T cell repertoires in COVID-19. Produced via immunoSEQ multiplex PCR; TCRdb's table is partial and in-frame only. The table includes 150,000 or so clones, about 75% detected once. Recruits, aged roughly 18 to 100 years, lived in 24 US areas. Germline V lookup: CDR1 SGHTA, CDR2 FQGTGA. The CDR3 is made up of 14 amino acids. V lost 5 bases to trimming and J lost 4 bases; unmatched junction nucleotides: 3. This receptor was taken from a woman aged 45-60 years who had recovered from COVID-19. The rearrangement joins TRBV7-3 to TRBJ2-3, with TRBD1 matching over 10 bases. Sequenced material: PBMCs or T cells enriched from blood (not recorded which). The chain's CDR3 is CASSPGTGADTQYF. The CDR3 bases are TGTGCCAGCAGCCCAGGGACAGGGGCAGATACGCAGTATTTT. The whole variable domain, filled in from reference TRBV7-3 and TRBJ2-3, reads GAGVSQTPSNKVTEKGKYVELRCDPISGHTALYWYRQSLGQGPEFLIYFQGTGAADDSGLPNDRFFAVRPEGSVSTLKIQRTERGDSAVYLCASSPGTGADTQYFGPGTRLTVL.